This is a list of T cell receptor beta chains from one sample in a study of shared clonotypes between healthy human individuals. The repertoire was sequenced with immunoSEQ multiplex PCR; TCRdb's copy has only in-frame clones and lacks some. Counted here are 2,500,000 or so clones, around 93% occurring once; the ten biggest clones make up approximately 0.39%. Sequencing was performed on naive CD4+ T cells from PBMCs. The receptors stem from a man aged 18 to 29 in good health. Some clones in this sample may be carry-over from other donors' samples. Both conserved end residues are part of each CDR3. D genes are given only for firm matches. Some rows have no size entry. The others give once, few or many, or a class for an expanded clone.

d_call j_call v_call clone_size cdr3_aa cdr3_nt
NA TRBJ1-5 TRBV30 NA CAWKEPQHF TGTGCCTGGAAGGAGCCCCAGCATTTT
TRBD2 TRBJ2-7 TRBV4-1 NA CASSRVTGTSGLWEQYF TGCGCCAGCAGCCGAGTGACCGGGACTAGCGGCCTCTGGGAGCAGTACTTC
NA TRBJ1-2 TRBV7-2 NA CASSLESGIYGYTF TGTGCCAGCAGCTTAGAATCGGGGATCTATGGCTACACCTTC
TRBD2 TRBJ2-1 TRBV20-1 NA CSASRLAEQFF TGCAGTGCTAGCAGACTAGCGGAGCAGTTCTTC
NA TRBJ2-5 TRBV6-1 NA CASSEAGLAAILTRETQYF TGTGCCAGCAGTGAAGCGGGATTAGCGGCGATCCTTACACGGGAGACCCAGTACTTC
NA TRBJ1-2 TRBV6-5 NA CASTPRGQDGYTF TGTGCCAGCACTCCACGGGGGCAGGACGGCTACACCTTC
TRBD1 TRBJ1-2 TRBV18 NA CASSPRQGENYGYTF TGTGCCAGCTCACCACGGCAGGGGGAAAACTATGGCTACACCTTC
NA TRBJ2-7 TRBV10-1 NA CASSRDSQDGQYF TGCGCCAGCAGTAGGGACTCTCAGGACGGGCAGTACTTC
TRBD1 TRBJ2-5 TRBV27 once CASSEGTGGQETQYF TGTGCCAGCAGCGAAGGGACAGGGGGTCAAGAGACCCAGTACTTC
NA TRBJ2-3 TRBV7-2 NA CASSLARAGWDTDTQYF TGTGCCAGCAGCTTGGCCCGGGCAGGATGGGACACAGATACGCAGTATTTT
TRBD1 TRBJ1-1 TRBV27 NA CASNYDRGTEAFF TGTGCCAGCAACTACGACAGGGGAACTGAAGCTTTCTTT
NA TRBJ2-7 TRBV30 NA CAWSAPAQLYF TGTGCCTGGAGTGCGCCAGCCCAGCTATACTTC
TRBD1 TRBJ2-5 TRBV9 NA CASSVVPDRGETQYF TGTGCCAGCAGCGTAGTGCCGGACAGGGGAGAGACCCAGTACTTC
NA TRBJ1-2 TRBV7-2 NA CASTNSGLRPNYGYTF TGTGCCAGCACCAATTCAGGCCTTCGGCCAAACTATGGCTACACCTTC
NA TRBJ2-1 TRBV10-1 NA CASSAQVGEQFF TGCGCCAGCAGTGCCCAGGTTGGTGAGCAGTTCTTC
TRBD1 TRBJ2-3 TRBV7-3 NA CASSQTGVDTQYF TGTGCCAGCAGCCAAACAGGGGTAGATACGCAGTATTTT
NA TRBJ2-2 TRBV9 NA CASSVEARKAGELFF TGTGCCAGCAGCGTAGAGGCTAGAAAGGCCGGGGAGCTGTTTTTT
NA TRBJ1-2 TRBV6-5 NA CASSLSAGDFYGYTF TGTGCCAGCAGTTTATCGGCAGGCGACTTCTATGGCTACACCTTC
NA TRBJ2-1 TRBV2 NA CASSGESGNEQFF TGTGCCAGCAGCGGGGAATCGGGCAATGAGCAGTTCTTC
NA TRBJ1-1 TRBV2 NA CASALSTTGTEAFF TGTGCCAGCGCGCTCTCAACCACAGGTACTGAAGCTTTCTTT
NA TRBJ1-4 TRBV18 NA CASSPQWADNEKLFF TGTGCCAGCTCACCTCAGTGGGCAGACAATGAAAAACTGTTTTTT
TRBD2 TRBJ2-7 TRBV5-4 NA CASSAELATSYEQYF TGTGCCAGCAGCGCGGAACTAGCGACCTCCTACGAGCAGTACTTC
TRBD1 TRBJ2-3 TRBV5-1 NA CASTLKGQGGTDTQYF TGCGCCAGCACCCTCAAGGGACAGGGAGGCACAGATACGCAGTATTTT
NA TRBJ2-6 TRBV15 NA CATGGGGANVLTF TGTGCCACCGGAGGGGGTGGGGCCAACGTCCTGACTTTC
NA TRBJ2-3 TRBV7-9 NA CASSAGESAQYF TGTGCCAGCAGCGCAGGCGAGTCGGCGCAGTATTTT
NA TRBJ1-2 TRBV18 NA CASSPQTGPANYGYTF TGTGCCAGCTCACCACAAACAGGGCCCGCCAACTATGGCTACACCTTC
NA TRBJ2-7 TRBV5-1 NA CASTDTGGAPSSLYEQYF TGCGCCAGCACCGATACCGGAGGGGCACCGAGTTCCCTCTACGAGCAGTACTTC
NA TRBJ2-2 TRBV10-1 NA CASSARANTGELFF TGCGCCAGCAGTGCGCGCGCGAACACCGGGGAGCTGTTTTTT
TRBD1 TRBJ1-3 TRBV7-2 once CASSLAGQGAGNTIYF TGTGCCAGCAGCTTAGCTGGACAGGGTGCTGGAAACACCATATATTTT
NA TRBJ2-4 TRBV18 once CASSRKAPSKNIQYF TGTGCCAGCTCACGTAAAGCACCCAGTAAAAACATTCAGTACTTC
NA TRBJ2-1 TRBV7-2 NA CASSFPLSNEQFF TGTGCCAGCAGCTTCCCGCTGAGCAATGAGCAGTTCTTC
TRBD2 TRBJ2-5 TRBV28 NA CASSFLTSGQETQYF TGTGCCAGCAGTTTCCTGACTAGCGGACAAGAGACCCAGTACTTC
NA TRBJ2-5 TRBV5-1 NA CASSLPFGGWEETQYF TGCGCCAGCAGCTTGCCCTTCGGGGGCTGGGAAGAGACCCAGTACTTC
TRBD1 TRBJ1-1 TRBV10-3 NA CAINSRTGKNTEAFF TGTGCCATCAACTCACGGACAGGGAAGAACACTGAAGCTTTCTTT
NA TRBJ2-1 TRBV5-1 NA CASSLAPLGTTDEQFF TGCGCCAGCAGCTTGGCCCCCCTGGGTACTACGGATGAGCAGTTCTTC
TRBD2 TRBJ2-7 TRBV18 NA CASSPQSGSVSEQYF TGTGCCAGCTCACCACAAAGCGGGAGTGTGTCCGAGCAGTACTTC
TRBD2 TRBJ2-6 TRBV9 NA CASSKLSGGPWSGANVLTF TGTGCCAGCAGTAAATTATCGGGAGGGCCTTGGTCTGGGGCCAACGTCCTGACTTTC
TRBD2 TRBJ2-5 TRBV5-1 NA CASSPSGLAGGGETQYF TGCGCCAGCAGCCCTTCTGGACTAGCGGGCGGTGGAGAGACCCAGTACTTC
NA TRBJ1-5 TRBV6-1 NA CASSEVVYRSGNQPQHF TGTGCCAGCAGTGAAGTTGTTTACAGAAGTGGCAATCAGCCCCAGCATTTT
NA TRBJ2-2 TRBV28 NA CASSSGNGVTGELFF TGTGCCAGCAGTTCAGGGAATGGAGTCACCGGGGAGCTGTTTTTT
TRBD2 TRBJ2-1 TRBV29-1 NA CSVEGLAGGEQFF TGCAGCGTGGAAGGGTTAGCGGGAGGTGAGCAGTTCTTC
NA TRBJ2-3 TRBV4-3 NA CDQGPSTDTQYF TGCGACCAGGGGCCGAGCACAGATACGCAGTATTTT
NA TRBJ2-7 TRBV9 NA CASSVATGPQYEQYF TGTGCCAGCAGCGTAGCTACAGGACCTCAATACGAGCAGTACTTC